A selection of T cell receptor beta chains follows, all from one sample in a study of T cell clones after liver transplantation. Using immunoSEQ multiplex PCR, the repertoire was profiled, and TCRdb retains in-frame clones only, with some absent. Among some 110,000 clones listed, 80% to 85% were seen once. Source: CD4+ T cells from blood, taken before liver transplant. The receptors were sampled from a human donor who received a liver transplant. Both conserved end residues are trimmed from each CDR3. Fields, in order: V gene, J gene, CDR3 protein.

v_gene: TRBV2; j_gene: TRBJ2-7; CDR3aa: ASSEWSGGPGEQY
v_gene: TRBV6-5; j_gene: TRBJ2-1; CDR3aa: ATKLTQGYNEQF
v_gene: TRBV5-1; j_gene: TRBJ2-3; CDR3aa: ASSLLVVTSTDTQY
v_gene: TRBV6-5; j_gene: TRBJ2-2; CDR3aa: ASSYGGRKELF
v_gene: TRBV4-2; j_gene: TRBJ2-1; CDR3aa: ASSQDLGGGYNEQF
v_gene: TRBV6-1; j_gene: TRBJ2-7; CDR3aa: ASRDYEQY
v_gene: TRBV2; j_gene: TRBJ2-2; CDR3aa: AGTGTLNTGELF
v_gene: TRBV30; j_gene: TRBJ1-1; CDR3aa: AHAQGQNTEAF
v_gene: TRBV30; j_gene: TRBJ1-4; CDR3aa: AFDRDYNEKLF
v_gene: TRBV30; j_gene: TRBJ1-3; CDR3aa: AWSVGARNTIY
v_gene: TRBV5-1; j_gene: TRBJ1-1; CDR3aa: ASSFGTGGLNTEAF
v_gene: TRBV28; j_gene: TRBJ2-7; CDR3aa: ATGLSPYEQY
v_gene: TRBV5-1; j_gene: TRBJ2-3; CDR3aa: ASSSVGSGGWSTDTQY
v_gene: TRBV6-1; j_gene: TRBJ2-7; CDR3aa: ASSDFSGRVYEQY
v_gene: TRBV29-1; j_gene: TRBJ1-3; CDR3aa: SVEGGQGENTIY
v_gene: TRBV18; j_gene: TRBJ1-1; CDR3aa: ASSPGTTEGTEAF
v_gene: TRBV6-5; j_gene: TRBJ1-3; CDR3aa: ASSQGADRNTIY
v_gene: TRBV5-4; j_gene: TRBJ2-1; CDR3aa: ASSLSTGGGEQF
v_gene: TRBV5-1; j_gene: TRBJ2-5; CDR3aa: ASSVPGTPPETQY
v_gene: TRBV7-2; j_gene: TRBJ1-6; CDR3aa: ASSWRQEGSSPLH
v_gene: TRBV9; j_gene: TRBJ1-6; CDR3aa: ASSVEDRGNSPLH
v_gene: TRBV27; j_gene: TRBJ1-1; CDR3aa: ASSSRRSNTEAF
v_gene: TRBV28; j_gene: TRBJ2-5; CDR3aa: ASSLRAVQETQY